The 4 T cell receptor beta chains below were found in one sample sequenced in a study of T-cell memory formation after mild COVID-19. TCRdb passed the 5' RACE reads through MiXCR, listing each CDR3 protein once. The table records more than 350,000 distinct CDR3 sequences, around 21% of them present only once. The source material was PBMCs or a T cell subset sorted from them (not recorded which). These receptors were obtained from an adult woman who had mild COVID-19 (a few samples of this study predate the infection). Cell type and time point are not known.

In this sample, this clonotype turned up a few times. This chain joins TRBV12-3 or TRBV12-4 and TRBJ2-7; no firm D call. The CDR3 extends over 16 amino acids. V shed 2 bases and J shed 6 bases, with 20 bases lying between them. As DNA, the CDR3 is TGTGCCAGCAGTTTAAACTTCGCCGGACCTTTCGGCGAGCAGTACTTC. It is translated as CASSLNFAGPFGEQYF.

This clonotype was seen more than once but under ten times. The chain is built from TRBV11-2 and TRBJ2-5, with a possible D match to TRBD1 (6 bases). This CDR3 is 17 amino acids long. The ends were cut back, 2 bases at V and 4 bases at J, with 20 bases in the middle. The germline V gene encodes CDR1 SGHAT and CDR2 FQNNGV. The DNA of the CDR3 is TGTGCCAGCAGCTTACGGCTCGGAAAGGGGGAAGGAGAGACCCAGTACTTC. Its translation: CASSLRLGKGEGETQYF.

The chain carries TRBV20-1 and TRBJ2-7; 9 nucleotides align to TRBD2. CDR3 length: 13 residues. V was pared by 6 bases and J by 9 bases, with 12 bases of the junction left unmatched. From germline, CDR1 is DFQATT and CDR2 SNEGSKA (reference sequence). CDR3 region: CSAKAGGRAGQYF. DNA for the CDR3: TGCAGTGCCAAGGCTGGCGGGAGGGCTGGGCAGTACTTC.

The gene calls are TRBV7-3 and TRBJ1-1; perhaps TRBD1 as D (6 bases). Germline V CDR1 and CDR2: SGHTA, FQGTGA. The V gene lost 5 bases and the J gene lost 8 bases, with 15 bases spanning the gap. CDR3 length equals 13 residues. The CDR3 spells CASSLSTGSEAFF. CDR3 DNA: TGTGCCAGCAGCCTCTCTACAGGGTCGGAAGCTTTCTTT.